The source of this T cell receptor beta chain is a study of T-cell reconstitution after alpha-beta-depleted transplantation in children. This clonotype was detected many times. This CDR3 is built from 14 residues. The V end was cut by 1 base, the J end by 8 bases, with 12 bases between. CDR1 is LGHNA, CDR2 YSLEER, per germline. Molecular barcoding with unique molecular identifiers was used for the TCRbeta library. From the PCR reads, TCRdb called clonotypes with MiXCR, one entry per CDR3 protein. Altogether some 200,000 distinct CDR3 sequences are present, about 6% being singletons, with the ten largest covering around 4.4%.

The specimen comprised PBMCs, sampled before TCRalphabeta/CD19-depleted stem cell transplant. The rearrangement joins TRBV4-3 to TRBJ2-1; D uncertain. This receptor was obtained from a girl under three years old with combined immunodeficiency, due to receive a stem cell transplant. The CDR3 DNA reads TGCGCCAGCAGCCAAGGGTTGTACGGTGATGAGCAGTTCTTC. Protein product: CASSQGLYGDEQFF.